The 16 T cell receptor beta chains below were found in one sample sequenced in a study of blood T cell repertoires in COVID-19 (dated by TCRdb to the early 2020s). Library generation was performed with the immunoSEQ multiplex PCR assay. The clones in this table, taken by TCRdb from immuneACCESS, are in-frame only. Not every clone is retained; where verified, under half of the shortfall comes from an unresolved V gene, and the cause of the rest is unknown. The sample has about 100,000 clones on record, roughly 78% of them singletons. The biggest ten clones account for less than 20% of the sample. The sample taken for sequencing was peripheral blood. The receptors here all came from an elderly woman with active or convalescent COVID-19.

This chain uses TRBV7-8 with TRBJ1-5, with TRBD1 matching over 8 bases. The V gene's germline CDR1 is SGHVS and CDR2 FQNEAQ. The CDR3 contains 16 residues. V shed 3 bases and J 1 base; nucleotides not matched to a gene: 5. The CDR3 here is CASSFSGGVSNQPQHF. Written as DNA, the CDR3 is TGTGCCAGCAGCTTCTCAGGGGGCGTGAGCAATCAGCCCCAGCATTTT.

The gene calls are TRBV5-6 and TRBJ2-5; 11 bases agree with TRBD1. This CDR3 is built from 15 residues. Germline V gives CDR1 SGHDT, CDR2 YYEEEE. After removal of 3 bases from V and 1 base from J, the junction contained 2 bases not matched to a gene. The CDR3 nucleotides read TGTGCCAGCAGCTGGGACAGGGGGGTCCAAGAGACCCAGTACTTC. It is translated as CASSWDRGVQETQYF.

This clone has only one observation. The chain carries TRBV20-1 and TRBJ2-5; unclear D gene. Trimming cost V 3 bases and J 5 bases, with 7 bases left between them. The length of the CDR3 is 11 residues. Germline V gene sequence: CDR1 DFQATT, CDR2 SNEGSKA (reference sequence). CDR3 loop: CSARLSETQYF. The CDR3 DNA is TGCAGTGCTAGGTTATCGGAGACCCAGTACTTC.

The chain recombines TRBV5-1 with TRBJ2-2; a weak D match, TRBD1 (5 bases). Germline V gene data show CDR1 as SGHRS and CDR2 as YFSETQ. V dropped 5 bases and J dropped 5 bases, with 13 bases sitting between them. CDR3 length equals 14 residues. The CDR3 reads CASSGADGTGELFF. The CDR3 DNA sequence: TGCGCCAGCAGTGGGGCCGATGGGACCGGGGAGCTGTTTTTT.

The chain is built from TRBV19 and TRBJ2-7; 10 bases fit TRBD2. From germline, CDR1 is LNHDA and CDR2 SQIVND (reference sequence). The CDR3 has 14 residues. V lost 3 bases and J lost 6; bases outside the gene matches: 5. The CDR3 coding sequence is TGTGCCAGTAGTATCCTAGCGGGAGAAAGCGAGCAGTACTTC. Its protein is CASSILAGESEQYF.

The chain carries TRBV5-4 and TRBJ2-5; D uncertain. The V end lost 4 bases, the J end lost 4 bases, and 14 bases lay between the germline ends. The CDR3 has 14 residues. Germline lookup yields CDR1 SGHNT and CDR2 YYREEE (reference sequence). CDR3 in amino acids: CASSVVQAGETQYF. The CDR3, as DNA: TGTGCCAGCAGCGTTGTCCAGGCTGGAGAGACCCAGTACTTC.

The CDR3 reads CASSYGRRDEKLFF. In DNA form, the CDR3 reads TGTGCCAGCAGTTACGGCAGGCGAGATGAAAAACTGTTTTTT. The rearrangement joins TRBV6-5 to TRBJ1-4; D unresolved. The length of the CDR3 is 14 residues. The V end was cut by 2 bases, the J end by 6 bases, with 10 bases between. From germline, CDR1 is MNHEY and CDR2 SVGAGI.

The CDR3: CASSPSGRASDTQYF. CDR3 nucleotides: TGTGCCAGCAGCCCTAGCGGGAGGGCCTCAGATACGCAGTATTTT. The V call is TRBV7-2, the J call TRBJ2-3; 12 bases match TRBD2. V was pared by 5 bases and J by 4 bases, with 4 bases of the junction left unmatched. The CDR3 is made up of 15 amino acids. CDR1 is SGHTA and CDR2 is FQGNSA in the germline V gene.

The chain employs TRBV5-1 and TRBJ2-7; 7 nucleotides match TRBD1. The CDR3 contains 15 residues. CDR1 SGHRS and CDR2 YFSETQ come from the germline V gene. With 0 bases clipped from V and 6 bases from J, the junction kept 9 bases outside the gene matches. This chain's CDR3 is CASSLDGRGFGEQYF. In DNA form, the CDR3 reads TGCGCCAGCAGCTTGGACGGCAGGGGGTTCGGCGAGCAGTACTTC.

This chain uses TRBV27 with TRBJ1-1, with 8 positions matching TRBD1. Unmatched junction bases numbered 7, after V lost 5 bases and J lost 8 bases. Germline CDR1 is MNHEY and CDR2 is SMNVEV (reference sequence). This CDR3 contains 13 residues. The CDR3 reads CASSLFGQGEAFF. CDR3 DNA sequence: TGTGCCAGCAGTCTCTTCGGACAGGGAGAAGCTTTCTTT.

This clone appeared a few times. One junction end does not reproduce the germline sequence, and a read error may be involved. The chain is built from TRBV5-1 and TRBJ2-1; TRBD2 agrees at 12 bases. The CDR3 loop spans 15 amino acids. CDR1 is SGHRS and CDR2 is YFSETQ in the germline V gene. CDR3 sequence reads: CASSLLAGGGNEQFF. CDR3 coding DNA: TGTGCCAGCAGCCTACTAGCGGGAGGAGGCAATGAGCAGTTCTTC.

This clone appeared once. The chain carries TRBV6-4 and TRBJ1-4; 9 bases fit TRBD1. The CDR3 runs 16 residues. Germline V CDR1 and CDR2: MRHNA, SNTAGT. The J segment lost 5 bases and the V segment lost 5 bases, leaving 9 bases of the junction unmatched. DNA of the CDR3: TGTGCCAGCAGTCCGGAGCCCGGGACAGGGAATGAAAAACTGTTTTTT. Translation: CASSPEPGTGNEKLFF.

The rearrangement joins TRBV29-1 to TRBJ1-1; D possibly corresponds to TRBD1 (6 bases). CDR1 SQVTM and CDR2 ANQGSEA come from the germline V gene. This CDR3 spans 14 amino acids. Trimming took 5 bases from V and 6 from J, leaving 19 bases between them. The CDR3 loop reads CSVTSRDNRPEAFF. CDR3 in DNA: TGCAGCGTTACCTCCCGGGACAACCGACCTGAAGCTTTCTTT.

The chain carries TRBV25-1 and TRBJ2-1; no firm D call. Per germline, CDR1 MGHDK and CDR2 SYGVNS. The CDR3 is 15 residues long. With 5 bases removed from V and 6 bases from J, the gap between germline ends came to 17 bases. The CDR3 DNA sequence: TGTGCCAGCAGTACACACCCCCTAGAAGGCAATGAGCAGTTCTTC. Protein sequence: CASSTHPLEGNEQFF.

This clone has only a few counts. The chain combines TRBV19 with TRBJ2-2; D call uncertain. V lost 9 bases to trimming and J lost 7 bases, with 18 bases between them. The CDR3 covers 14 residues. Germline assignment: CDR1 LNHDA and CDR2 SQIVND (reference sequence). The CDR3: CASSRARVGGELFF. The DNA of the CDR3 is TGTGCCAGCAGCCGTGCCCGGGTTGGCGGGGAGCTGTTTTTT.

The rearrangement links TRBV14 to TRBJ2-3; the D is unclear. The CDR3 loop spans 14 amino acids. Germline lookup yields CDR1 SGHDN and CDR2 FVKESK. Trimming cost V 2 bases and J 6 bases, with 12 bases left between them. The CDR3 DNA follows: TGTGCCAGCAGCCAAAGACCCCCCGGGGATACGCAGTATTTT. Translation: CASSQRPPGDTQYF.